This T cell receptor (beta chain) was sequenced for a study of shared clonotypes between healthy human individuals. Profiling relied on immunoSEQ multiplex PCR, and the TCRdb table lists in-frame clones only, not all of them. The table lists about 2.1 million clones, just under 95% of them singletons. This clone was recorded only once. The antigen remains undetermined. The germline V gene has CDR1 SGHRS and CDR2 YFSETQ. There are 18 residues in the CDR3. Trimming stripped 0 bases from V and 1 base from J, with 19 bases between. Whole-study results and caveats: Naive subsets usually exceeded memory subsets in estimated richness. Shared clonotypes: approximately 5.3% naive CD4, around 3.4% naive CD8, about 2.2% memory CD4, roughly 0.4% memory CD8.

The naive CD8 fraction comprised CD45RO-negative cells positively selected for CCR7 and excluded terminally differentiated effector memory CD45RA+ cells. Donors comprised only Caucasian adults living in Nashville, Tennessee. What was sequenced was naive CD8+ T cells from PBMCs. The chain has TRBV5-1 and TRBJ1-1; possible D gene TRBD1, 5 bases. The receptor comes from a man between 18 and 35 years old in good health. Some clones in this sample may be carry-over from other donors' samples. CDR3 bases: TGCGCCAGCAGCTTGGTTAGTCTGGGGCCCGGAAGGAACACTGAAGCTTTCTTT. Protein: CASSLVSLGPGRNTEAFF.